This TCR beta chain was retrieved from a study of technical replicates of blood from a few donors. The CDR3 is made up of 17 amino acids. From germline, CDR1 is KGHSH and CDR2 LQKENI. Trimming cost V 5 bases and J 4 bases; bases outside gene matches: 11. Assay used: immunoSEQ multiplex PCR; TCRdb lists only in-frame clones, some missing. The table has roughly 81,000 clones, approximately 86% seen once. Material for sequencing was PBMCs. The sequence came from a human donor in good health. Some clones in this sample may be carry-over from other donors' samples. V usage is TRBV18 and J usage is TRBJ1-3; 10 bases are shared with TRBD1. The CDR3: CASSSSGTGVGGNTIYF. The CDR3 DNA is TGTGCCAGCTCATCATCCGGGACAGGGGTTGGCGGAAACACCATATATTTT. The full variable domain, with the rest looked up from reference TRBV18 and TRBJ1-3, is NAGVMQNPRHLVRRRGQEARLRCSPMKGHSHVYWYRQLPEEGLKFMVYLQKENIIDESGMPKERFSAEFPKEGPSILRIQQVVRGDSAAYFCASSSSGTGVGGNTIYFGEGSWLTVV.